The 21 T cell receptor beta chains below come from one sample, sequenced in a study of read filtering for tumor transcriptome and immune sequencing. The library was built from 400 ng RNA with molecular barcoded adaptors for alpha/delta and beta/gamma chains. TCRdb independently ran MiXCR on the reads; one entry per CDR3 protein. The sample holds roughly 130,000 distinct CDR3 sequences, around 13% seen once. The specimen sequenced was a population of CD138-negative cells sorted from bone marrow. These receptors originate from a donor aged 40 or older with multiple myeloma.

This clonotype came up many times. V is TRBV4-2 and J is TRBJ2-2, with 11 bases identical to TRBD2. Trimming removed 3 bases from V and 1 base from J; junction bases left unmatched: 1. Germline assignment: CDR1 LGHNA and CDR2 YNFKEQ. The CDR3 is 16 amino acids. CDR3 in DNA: TGTGCCAGCAGCCACGGGACTAGCGGGAACACCGGGGAGCTGTTTTTT. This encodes CASSHGTSGNTGELFF.

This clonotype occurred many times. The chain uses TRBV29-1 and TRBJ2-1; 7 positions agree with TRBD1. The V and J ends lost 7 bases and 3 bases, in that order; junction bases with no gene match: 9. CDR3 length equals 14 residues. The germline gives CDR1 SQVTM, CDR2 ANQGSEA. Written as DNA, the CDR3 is TGCAGCGGGAGAAAGGGGGCCGACTACAATGAGCAGTTCTTC. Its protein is CSGRKGADYNEQFF.

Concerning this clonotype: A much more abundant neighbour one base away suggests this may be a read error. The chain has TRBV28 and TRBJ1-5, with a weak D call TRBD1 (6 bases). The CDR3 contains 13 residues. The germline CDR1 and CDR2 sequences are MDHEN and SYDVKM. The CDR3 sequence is CASSSYRDQPQRF. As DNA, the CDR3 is TGTGCCAGCAGCTCATACAGGGATCAGCCCCAGCGTTTT. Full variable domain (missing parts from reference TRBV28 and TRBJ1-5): DVKVTQSSRYLVKRTGEKVFLECVQDMDHENMFWYRQDPGLGLRLIYFSYDVKMKEKGDIPEGYSVSREKKERFSLILESASTNQTSMYLCASSSYRDQPQRFGDGTRLSIL.

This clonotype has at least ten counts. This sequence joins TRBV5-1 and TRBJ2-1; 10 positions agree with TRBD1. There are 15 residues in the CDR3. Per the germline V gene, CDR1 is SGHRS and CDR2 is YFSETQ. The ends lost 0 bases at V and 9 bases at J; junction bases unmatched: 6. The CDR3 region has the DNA TGCGCCAGCAGCTTGGATGGACAGGGGGGGAGTGAGCAGTTCTTC. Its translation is CASSLDGQGGSEQFF.

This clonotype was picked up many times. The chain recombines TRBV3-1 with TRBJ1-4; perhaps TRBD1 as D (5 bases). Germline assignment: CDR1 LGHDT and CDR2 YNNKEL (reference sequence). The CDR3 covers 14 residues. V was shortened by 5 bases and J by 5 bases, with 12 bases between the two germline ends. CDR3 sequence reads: CASSSGTFNEKLFF. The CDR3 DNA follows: TGTGCCAGCAGCTCCGGGACGTTCAATGAAAAACTGTTTTTT.

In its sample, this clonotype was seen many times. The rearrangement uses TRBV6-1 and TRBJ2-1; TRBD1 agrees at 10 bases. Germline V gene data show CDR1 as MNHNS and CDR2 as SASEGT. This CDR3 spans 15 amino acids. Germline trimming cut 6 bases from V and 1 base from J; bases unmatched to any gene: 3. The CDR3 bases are TGTGCCAGCAGCCCGGGACAGGGGTCCTACAATGAGCAGTTCTTC. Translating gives CASSPGQGSYNEQFF.

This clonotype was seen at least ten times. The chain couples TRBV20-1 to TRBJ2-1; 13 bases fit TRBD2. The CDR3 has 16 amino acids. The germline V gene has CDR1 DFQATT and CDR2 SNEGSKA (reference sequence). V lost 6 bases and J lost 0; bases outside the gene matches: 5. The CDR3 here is CSAKGLAGISYNEQFF. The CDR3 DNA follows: TGCAGTGCGAAGGGACTAGCGGGGATCTCCTACAATGAGCAGTTCTTC.

The CDR3, as DNA: TGCGCCAGCAGCTTGGCAGGCAGGGAGGAAGAGACCCAGTACTTC. Its protein product is CASSLAGREEETQYF. This rearrangement joins TRBV5-1 to TRBJ2-5; a weak D match, TRBD2 (6 bases). The CDR3 runs 15 residues. Trimming left V 0 bases short and J 3 bases short, with 12 bases between. Per the germline V gene, CDR1 is SGHRS and CDR2 is YFSETQ.

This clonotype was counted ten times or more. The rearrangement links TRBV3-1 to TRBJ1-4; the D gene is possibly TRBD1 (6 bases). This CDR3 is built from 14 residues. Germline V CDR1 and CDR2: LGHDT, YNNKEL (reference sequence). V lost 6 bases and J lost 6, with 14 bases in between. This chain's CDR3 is CASSSGTPDEKLFF. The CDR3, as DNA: TGTGCCAGCAGTTCCGGGACACCAGATGAAAAACTGTTTTTT.

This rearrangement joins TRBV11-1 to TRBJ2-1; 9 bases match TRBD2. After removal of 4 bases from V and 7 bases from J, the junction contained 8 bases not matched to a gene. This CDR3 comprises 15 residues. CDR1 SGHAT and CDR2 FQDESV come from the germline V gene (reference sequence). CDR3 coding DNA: TGTGCCAGCAGCTCCAGCGAGACTAGCGGAAATGAGCAGTTCTTC. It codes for CASSSSETSGNEQFF.

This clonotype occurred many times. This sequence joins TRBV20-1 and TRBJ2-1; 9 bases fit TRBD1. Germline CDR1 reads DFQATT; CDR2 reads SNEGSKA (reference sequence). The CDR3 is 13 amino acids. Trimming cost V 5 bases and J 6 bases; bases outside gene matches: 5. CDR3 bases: TGCAGTGCTCCGGGACAGGGTCGCAATGAGCAGTTCTTC. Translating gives CSAPGQGRNEQFF.

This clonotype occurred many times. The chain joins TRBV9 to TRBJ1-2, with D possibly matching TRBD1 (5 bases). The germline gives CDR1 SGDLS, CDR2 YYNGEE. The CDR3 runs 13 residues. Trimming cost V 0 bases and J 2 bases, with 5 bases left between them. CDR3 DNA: TGTGCCAGCAGCGTAGGACAGAACTATGGCTACACCTTC. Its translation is CASSVGQNYGYTF. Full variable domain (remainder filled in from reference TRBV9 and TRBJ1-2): DSGVTQTPKHLITATGQRVTLRCSPRSGDLSVYWYQQSLDQGLQFLIQYYNGEERAKGNILERFSAQQFPDLHSELNLSSLELGDSALYFCASSVGQNYGYTFGSGTRLTVV.

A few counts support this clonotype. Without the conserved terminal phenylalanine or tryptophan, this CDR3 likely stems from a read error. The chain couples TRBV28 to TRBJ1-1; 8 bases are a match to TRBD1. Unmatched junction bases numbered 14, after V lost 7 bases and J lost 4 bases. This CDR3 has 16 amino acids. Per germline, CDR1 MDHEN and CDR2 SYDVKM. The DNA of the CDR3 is TGTGCCAGCAATGGCGGCAGGGGGCTAGTGGGCACTGAAGCTTTCCTT. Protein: CASNGGRGLVGTEAFL.

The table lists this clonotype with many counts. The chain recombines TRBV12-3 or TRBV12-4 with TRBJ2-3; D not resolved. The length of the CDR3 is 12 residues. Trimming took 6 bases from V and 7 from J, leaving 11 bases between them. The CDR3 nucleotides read TGTGCCAGCAGAGGGCGGAGCTATACGCAGTATTTT. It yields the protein CASRGRSYTQYF.

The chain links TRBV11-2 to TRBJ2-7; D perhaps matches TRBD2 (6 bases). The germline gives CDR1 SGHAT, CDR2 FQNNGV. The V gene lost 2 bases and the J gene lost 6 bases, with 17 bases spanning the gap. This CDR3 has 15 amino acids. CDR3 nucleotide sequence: TGTGCCAGCAGCTTAACAGACGGAGGGCCAGGCGAGCAGTACTTC. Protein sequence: CASSLTDGGPGEQYF.

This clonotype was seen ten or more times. CDR3 protein: CSVGQGADEQFF. In DNA form, the CDR3 reads TGCAGCGTGGGACAGGGGGCCGATGAGCAGTTCTTC. V gene TRBV29-1 combines with J gene TRBJ2-1; 12 positions agree with TRBD1. The V segment lost 6 bases and the J segment 8 bases; nucleotides outside the gene matches: 2. The CDR3 runs to 12 residues. The germline gives CDR1 SQVTM, CDR2 ANQGSEA.

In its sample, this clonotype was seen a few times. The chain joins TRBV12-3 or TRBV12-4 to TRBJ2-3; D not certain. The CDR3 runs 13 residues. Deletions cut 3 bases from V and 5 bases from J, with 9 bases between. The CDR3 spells CASSLEAKDTQYF. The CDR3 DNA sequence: TGTGCCAGCAGTTTGGAAGCGAAAGATACGCAGTATTTT.

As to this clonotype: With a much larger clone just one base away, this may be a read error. The CDR3 reads CASSTGTEIYQSQHF. The CDR3 DNA reads TGTGCCAGCAGCACCGGGACCGAAATATATCAGTCCCAGCATTTT. The genes are TRBV6-2 or TRBV6-3 and TRBJ1-5, with D possibly being TRBD1 (5 bases). Germline CDR1 reads MNHEY; CDR2 reads SVGEGT. The CDR3 contains 15 residues.

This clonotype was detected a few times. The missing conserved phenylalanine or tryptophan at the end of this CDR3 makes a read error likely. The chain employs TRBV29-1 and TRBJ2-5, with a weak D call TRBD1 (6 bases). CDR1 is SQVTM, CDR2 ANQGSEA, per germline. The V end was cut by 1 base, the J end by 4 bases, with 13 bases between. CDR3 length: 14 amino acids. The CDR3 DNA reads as TGCAGCGTTGAAGTACTGGTGGGGGCAGAGACCCAGTACCTC. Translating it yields CSVEVLVGAETQYL.

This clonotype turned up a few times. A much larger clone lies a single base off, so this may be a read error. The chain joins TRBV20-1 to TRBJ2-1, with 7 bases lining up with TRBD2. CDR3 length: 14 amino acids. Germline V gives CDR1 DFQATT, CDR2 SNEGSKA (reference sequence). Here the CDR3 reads CGANKDGRVNEQFF. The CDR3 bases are TGCGGTGCTAATAAAGATGGGAGGGTAAATGAGCAGTTCTTC.

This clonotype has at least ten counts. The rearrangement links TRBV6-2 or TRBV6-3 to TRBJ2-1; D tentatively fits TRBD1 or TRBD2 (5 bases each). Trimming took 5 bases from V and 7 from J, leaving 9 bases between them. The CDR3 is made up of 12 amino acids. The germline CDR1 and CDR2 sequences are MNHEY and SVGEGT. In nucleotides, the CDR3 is TGTGCCAGCAGTCGAGGGGTGAATGAGCAGTTCTTC. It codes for CASSRGVNEQFF.